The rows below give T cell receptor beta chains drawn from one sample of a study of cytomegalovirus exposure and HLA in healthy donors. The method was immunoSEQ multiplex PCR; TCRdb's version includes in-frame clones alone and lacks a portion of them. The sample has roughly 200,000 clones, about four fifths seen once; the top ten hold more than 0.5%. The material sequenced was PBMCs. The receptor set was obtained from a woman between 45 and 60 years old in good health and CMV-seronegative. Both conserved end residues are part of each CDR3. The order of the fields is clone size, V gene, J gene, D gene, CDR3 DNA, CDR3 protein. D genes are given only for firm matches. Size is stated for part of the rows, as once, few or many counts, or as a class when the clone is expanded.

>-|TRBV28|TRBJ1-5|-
TGTGCCAGCAGTTTACAGGACACAAATCAGCCCCAGCATTTT
CASSLQDTNQPQHF
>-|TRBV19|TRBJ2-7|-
TGTGCCAGTAGTATGGGAGGATACGAGCAGTACTTC
CASSMGGYEQYF
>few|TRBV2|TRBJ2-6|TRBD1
TGTGCCAGCAGTGTTGGACAGGCTGGGGCCAACGTCCTGACTTTC
CASSVGQAGANVLTF
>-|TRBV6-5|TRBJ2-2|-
TGTGCCAGCAGTAGCCCCGCTGGTGCCGGGGAGCTGTTTTTT
CASSSPAGAGELFF
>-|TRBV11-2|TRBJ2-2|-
TGTGCCAGCAGCTTGGGCGCCTTTTCGAACACCGGGGAGCTGTTTTTT
CASSLGAFSNTGELFF
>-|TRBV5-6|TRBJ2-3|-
TGTGCCAGCAGCTTAGCGAGTTCCACAGATACGCAGTATTTT
CASSLASSTDTQYF
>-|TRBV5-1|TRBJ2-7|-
TGCGCCAGCAGCTTGCCGAGTAGCTCCTACGAGCAGTACTTC
CASSLPSSSYEQYF
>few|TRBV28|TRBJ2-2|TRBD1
TGTGCCAGCAGTTTACACGGGACAGGCCTCGCCGGGGAGCTGTTTTTT
CASSLHGTGLAGELFF
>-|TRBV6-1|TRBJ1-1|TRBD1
TGTGCCAGCAGCTCCGGGACAGTGGCTTTCTTT
CASSSGTVAFF
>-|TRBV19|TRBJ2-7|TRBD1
TGTGCCAGTAGGCGAACAGGGGGCTCGGGCTACGAGCAGTACTTC
CASRRTGGSGYEQYF
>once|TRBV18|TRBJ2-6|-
TGTGCCAGCTCACCAAACTATGCTGGGGCCAACGTCCTGACTTTC
CASSPNYAGANVLTF
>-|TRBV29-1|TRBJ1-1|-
TGCAGCGGATATACAGGGAACACTGAAGCTTTCTTT
CSGYTGNTEAFF
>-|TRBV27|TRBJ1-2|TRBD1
TGTGCCAGCGGAACCATCGGGACAGCGATCTATGGCTACACCTTC
CASGTIGTAIYGYTF
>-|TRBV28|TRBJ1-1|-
TGTGCCAGCGGCGAGGGCCTGGACACTGAAGCTTTCTTT
CASGEGLDTEAFF
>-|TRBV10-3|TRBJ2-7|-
TGTGCCACTAGTACAGGGTCAATTTACGAGCAGTACTTC
CATSTGSIYEQYF
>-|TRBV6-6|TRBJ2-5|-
TGTGCCAGCAGTTCACTACCTCGGGGTGGGGAGACCCAGTACTTC
CASSSLPRGGETQYF
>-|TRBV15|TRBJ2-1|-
TGTGCCACCAGCAGAGATGGGTACAGCTACAATGAGCAGTTCTTC
CATSRDGYSYNEQFF
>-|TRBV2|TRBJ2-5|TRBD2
TGTGCCAGCAGTGAATGGGGGGGAGGAGAGACCCAGTACTTC
CASSEWGGGETQYF
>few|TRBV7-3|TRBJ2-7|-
TGTGCCAGCAGCATGGAGAGCTCCTACGAGCAGTACTTC
CASSMESSYEQYF
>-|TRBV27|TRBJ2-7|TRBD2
TGTGCCAGCTCAGCGGGGCAGACGGGGGAGCAGTACTTC
CASSAGQTGEQYF
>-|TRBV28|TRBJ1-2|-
TGTGCCAGCAGTTTCTCCCTTGACTATGGCTACACCTTC
CASSFSLDYGYTF
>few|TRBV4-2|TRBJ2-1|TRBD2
TGTGCCAGCAGCCAGGGGACTAGCTCCTACAATGAGCAGTTCTTC
CASSQGTSSYNEQFF
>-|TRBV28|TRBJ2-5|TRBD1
TGTGCCAGCACGGGACAGACGACCTGGGAGACCCAGTACTTC
CASTGQTTWETQYF
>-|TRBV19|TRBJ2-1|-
TGTGCCAGTAGTATACCTGGGCGCAATGAGCAGTTCTTC
CASSIPGRNEQFF
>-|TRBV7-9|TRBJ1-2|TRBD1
TGTGCCAGCAGGCTGGGGACAGGGGGCTATGGCTACACCTTC
CASRLGTGGYGYTF
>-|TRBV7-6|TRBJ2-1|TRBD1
TGTGCCAGCAGCTTAGCGCCGGGACAGGGCTACAATGAGCAGTTCTTC
CASSLAPGQGYNEQFF
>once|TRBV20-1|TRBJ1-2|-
TGCAGTGCTAGTTACAGGGTTGGCTACACCTTC
CSASYRVGYTF
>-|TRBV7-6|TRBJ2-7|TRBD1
TGTGCCAGCAGCTTAGCGCGGTCCAGGAGACAGGGGCTTGACGAGCAGTACTTC
CASSLARSRRQGLDEQYF
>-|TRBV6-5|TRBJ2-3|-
TGTGCCAGCAGTTACAACCCAGGGATAGCCACAGATACGCAGTATTTT
CASSYNPGIATDTQYF
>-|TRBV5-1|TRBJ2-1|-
TGCGCCAGCAGCTTGGCAGAAGCGATTTACAATGAGCAGTTCTTC
CASSLAEAIYNEQFF
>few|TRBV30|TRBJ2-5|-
TGTGCCTGGTCGGGACTGTCCCAAGAGACCCAGTACTTC
CAWSGLSQETQYF
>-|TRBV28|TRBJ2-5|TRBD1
TGTGCCAGCAGTTTAACAGGGGGGCAAGAGACCCAGTACTTC
CASSLTGGQETQYF
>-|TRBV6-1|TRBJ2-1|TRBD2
TGTGCCAGCAGTGAATTTGGGGGAGCGGGACTAGCGGGACTCAATGAGCAGTTCTTC
CASSEFGGAGLAGLNEQFF
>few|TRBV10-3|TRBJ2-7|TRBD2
TGTGCCATCAGTGAGCAAACACTAGCGGAACCAGTCTACGAGCAGTACTTC
CAISEQTLAEPVYEQYF
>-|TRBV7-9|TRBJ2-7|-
TGTGCCAGCAGCTTTCCTCGAGAGAACTACGAGCAGTACTTC
CASSFPRENYEQYF
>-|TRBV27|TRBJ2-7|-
TGTGCCAGCAGTTTCGGCCCCCAGGGGCCCCTGGGCTACGAGCAGTACTTC
CASSFGPQGPLGYEQYF
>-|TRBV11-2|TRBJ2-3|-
TGTGCCAGCAGCTCCCAGGGGAGGGGAAACACAGATACGCAGTATTTT
CASSSQGRGNTDTQYF
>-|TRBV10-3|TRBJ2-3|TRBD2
TGTGCCATCAGGAAGCGGGAGGCCGGTGAAGATACGCAGTATTTT
CAIRKREAGEDTQYF
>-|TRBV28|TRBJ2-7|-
TGTGCCAGCAGTCTCCAGGGGAGCTCCTACGAGCAGTACTTC
CASSLQGSSYEQYF
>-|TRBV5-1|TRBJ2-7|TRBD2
TGCGCCAGCAGCTCCCCCCGCCAGCGGGGGGTACAGGGTAGCTCCTACGAGCAGTACTTC
CASSSPRQRGVQGSSYEQYF
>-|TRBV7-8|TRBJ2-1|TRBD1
TGTGCCAGCAGCCCGGTGTCGGCCTCGGGACAGGGGAACAATGAGCAGTTCTTC
CASSPVSASGQGNNEQFF
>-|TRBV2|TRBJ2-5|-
TGTGCCAGCACCAAACAGATCCAAGAGACCCAGTACTTC
CASTKQIQETQYF
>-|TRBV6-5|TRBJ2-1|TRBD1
TGTGCCAGCAGTTACTCGCCCGGGACAGGATACAATGAGCAGTTCTTC
CASSYSPGTGYNEQFF
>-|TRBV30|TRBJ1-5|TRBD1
TGTGCCTGGAGTCGGCTAACCGGGACAGGGGTGAGCAATCAGCCCCAGCATTTT
CAWSRLTGTGVSNQPQHF
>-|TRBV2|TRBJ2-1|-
TGTGCCAGCAGTGGGGCGCGGGGACGCTCCTACAATGAGCAGTTCTTC
CASSGARGRSYNEQFF
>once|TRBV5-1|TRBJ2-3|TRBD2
TGCGCCAGCAGCTTGGCAGCGGGAGGGTCCATAGATACGCAGTATTTT
CASSLAAGGSIDTQYF
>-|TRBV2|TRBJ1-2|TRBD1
TGTGCCAGCAAGTTAGAGACAGGGGAAGACTATGGCTACACCTTC
CASKLETGEDYGYTF
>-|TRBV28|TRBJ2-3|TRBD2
TGTGCCAGCAGTTTAATAGCGGGGTACACAGATACGCAGTATTTT
CASSLIAGYTDTQYF
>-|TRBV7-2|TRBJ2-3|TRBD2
TGTGCCAGCAGTCTAGCGGGGGGTAGCACAGATACGCAGTATTTT
CASSLAGGSTDTQYF
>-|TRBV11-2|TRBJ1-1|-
TGTGCCAGCAGCTCGGGGTTGGCTGAAGCTTTCTTT
CASSSGLAEAFF